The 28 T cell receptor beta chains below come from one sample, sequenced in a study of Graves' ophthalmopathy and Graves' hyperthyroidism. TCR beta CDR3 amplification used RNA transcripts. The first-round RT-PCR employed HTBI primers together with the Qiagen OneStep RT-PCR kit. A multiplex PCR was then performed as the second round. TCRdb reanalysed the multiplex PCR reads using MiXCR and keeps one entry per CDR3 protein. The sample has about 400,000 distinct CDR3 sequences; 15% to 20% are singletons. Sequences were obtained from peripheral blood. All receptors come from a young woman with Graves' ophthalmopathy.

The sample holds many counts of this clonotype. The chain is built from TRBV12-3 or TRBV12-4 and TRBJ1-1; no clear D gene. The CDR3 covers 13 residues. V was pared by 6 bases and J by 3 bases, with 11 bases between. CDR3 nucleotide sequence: TGTGCCAGCAGGCCGGACGGGGACACTGAAGCTTTCTTT. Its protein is CASRPDGDTEAFF.

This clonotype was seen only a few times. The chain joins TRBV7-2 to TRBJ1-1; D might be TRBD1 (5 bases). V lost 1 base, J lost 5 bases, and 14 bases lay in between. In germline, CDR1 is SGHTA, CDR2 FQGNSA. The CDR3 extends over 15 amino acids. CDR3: CASSLGLGGGTEAFF. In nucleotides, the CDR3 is TGTGCCAGCAGCTTAGGGCTCGGGGGGGGGACTGAAGCTTTCTTT.

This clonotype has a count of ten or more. CDR3 sequence reads: CASSVSGTGNSPLHF. CDR3 bases: TGTGCCAGCAGCGTATCGGGGACCGGGAATTCACCCCTCCACTTT. The chain couples TRBV9 to TRBJ1-6, with D possibly being TRBD1 (5 bases). Germline V gives CDR1 SGDLS, CDR2 YYNGEE. The CDR3 consists of 15 residues. The V end was cut by 1 base, the J end by 7 bases, with 12 bases between.

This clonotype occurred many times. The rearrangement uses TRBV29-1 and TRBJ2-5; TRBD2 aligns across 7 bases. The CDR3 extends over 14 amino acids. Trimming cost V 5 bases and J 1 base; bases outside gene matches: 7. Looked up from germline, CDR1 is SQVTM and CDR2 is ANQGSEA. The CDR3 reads CSVTRGKSQETQYF. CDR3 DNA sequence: TGCAGCGTTACGCGGGGGAAAAGCCAAGAGACCCAGTACTTC.

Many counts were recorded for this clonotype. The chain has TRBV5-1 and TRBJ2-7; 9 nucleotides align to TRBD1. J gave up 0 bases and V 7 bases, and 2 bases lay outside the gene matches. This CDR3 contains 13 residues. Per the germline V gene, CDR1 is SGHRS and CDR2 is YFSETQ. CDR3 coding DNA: TGCGCCAGCGGACAGGGGAGCTCCTACGAGCAGTACTTC. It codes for CASGQGSSYEQYF. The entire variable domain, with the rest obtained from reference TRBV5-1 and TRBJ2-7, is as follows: KAGVTQTPRYLIKTRGQQVTLSCSPISGHRSVSWYQQTPGQGLQFLFEYFSETQRNKGNFPGRFSGRQFSNSRSEMNVSTLELGDSALYLCASGQGSSYEQYFGPGTRLTVT.

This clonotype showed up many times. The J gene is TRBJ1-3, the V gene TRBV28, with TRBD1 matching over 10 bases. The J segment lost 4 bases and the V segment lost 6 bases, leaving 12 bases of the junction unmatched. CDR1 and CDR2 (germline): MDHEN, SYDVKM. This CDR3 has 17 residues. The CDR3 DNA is TGTGCCAGCAGCAGGATGCGGGACAGGGGATTCGGAAACACCATATATTTT. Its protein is CASSRMRDRGFGNTIYF.

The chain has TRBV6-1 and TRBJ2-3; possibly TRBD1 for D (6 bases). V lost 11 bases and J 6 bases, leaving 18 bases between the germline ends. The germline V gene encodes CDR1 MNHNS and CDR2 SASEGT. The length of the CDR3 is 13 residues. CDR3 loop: CAGQQGDADTQYF. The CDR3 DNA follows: TGTGCCGGGCAACAGGGTGATGCTGATACGCAGTATTTT.

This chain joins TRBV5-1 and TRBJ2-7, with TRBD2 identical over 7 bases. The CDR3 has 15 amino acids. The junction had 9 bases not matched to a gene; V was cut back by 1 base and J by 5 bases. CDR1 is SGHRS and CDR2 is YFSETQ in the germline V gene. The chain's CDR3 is CASSLRAGPPDEQYF. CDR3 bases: TGCGCCAGCAGCTTGCGAGCGGGACCTCCGGACGAGCAGTACTTC.

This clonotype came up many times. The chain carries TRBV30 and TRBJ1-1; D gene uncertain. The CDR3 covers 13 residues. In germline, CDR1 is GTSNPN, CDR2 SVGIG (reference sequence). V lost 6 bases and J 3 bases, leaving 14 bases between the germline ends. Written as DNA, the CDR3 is TGTGCCTGTGACCCCCTCCGTGACACTGAAGCTTTCTTT. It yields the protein CACDPLRDTEAFF.

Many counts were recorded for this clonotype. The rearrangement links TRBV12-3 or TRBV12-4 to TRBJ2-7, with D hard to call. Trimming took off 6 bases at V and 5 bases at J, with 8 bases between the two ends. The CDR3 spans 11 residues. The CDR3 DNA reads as TGTGCCAGCAGCCCCCGGGACGAGCAGTACTTC. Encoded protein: CASSPRDEQYF.

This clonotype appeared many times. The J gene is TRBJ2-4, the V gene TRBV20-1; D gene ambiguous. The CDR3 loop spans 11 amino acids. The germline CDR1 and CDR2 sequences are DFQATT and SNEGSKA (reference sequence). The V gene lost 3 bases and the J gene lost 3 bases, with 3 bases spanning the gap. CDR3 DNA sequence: TGCAGTGCTAGGAACAAAAACATTCAGTACTTC. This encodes CSARNKNIQYF.

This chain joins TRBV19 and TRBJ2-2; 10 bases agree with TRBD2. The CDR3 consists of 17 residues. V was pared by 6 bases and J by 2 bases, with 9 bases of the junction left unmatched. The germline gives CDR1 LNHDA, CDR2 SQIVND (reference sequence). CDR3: CASRTVAGGRNTGELFF. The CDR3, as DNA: TGTGCCAGTAGAACCGTAGCGGGAGGTAGAAACACCGGGGAGCTGTTTTTT.

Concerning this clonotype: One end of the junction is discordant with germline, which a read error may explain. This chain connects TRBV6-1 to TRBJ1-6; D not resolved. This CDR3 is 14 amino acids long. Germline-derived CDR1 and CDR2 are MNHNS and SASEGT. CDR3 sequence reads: CASTPTSYNSPLHF. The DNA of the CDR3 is TGTGCCAGCACCCCGACCTCCTATAATTCACCCCTCCATTTT.

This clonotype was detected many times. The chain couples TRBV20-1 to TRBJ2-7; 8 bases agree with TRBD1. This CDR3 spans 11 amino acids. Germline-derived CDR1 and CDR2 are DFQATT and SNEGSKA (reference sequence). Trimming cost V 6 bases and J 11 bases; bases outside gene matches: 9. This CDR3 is CSATNQDREYF. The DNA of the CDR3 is TGCAGTGCCACCAACCAGGACAGGGAGTACTTC.

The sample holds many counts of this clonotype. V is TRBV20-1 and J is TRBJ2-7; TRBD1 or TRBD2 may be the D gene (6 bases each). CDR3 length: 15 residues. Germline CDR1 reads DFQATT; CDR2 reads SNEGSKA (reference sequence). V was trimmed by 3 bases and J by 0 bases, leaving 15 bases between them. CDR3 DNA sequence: TGCAGTGCTAGTGTCCCGGGGGCCGTCTCCTACGAGCAGTACTTC. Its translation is CSASVPGAVSYEQYF.

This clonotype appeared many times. CDR3 in amino acids: CATSDPGTGTGRGNQPQHF. DNA for the CDR3: TGTGCCACCAGTGATCCGGGGACAGGGACAGGGAGGGGCAATCAGCCCCAGCATTTT. V usage is TRBV24-1 and J usage is TRBJ1-5; 9 nucleotides align to TRBD1. CDR1 is KGHDR and CDR2 is SFDVKD in the germline V gene. V trimming: 3 bases; J trimming: 2 bases; junction bases outside the gene matches: 13. The CDR3 is made up of 19 amino acids.

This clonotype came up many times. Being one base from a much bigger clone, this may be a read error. Here the CDR3 reads CASSGPSGGVYEQYF. Written as DNA, the CDR3 is TGTGCCAGCAGCGGCCCTAGCGGGGGGGTCTACGAGCAGTACTTC. The rearrangement uses TRBV6-2 or TRBV6-3 and TRBJ2-7, with 12 bases identical to TRBD2. J lost 3 bases, V lost 6 bases, and 6 bases had no gene match. The germline gives CDR1 MNHEY, CDR2 SVGEGT. The CDR3 has 15 residues.

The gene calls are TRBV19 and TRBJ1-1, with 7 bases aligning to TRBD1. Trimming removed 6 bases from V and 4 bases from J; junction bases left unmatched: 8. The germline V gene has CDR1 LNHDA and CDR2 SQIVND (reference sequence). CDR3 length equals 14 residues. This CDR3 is CASSLQGTSTEAFF. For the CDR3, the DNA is TGTGCCAGTAGCCTACAGGGGACGAGCACTGAAGCTTTCTTT. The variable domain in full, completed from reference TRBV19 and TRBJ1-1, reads DGGITQSPKYLFRKEGQNVTLSCEQNLNHDAMYWYRQDPGQGLRLIYYSQIVNDFQKGDIAEGYSVSREKKESFPLTVTSAQKNPTAFYLCASSLQGTSTEAFFGQGTRLTVV.

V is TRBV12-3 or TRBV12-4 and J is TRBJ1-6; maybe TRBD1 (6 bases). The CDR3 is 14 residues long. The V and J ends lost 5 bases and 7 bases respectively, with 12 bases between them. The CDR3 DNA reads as TGTGCCAGCAGTCCGGACAGCGCGAATTCACCCCTCCACTTT. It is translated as CASSPDSANSPLHF.

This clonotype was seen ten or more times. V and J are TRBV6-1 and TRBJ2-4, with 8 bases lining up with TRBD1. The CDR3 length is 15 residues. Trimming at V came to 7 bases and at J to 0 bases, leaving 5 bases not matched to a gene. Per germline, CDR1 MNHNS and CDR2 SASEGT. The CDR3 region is CASKGQASAKNIQYF. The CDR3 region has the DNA TGTGCCAGCAAGGGACAGGCCTCAGCCAAAAACATTCAGTACTTC.

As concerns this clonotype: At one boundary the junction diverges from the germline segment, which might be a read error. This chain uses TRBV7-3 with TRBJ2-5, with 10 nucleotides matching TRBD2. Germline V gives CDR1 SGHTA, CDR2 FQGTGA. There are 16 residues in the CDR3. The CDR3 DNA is TGTGCCAGCGGCTTGACCGGGACTAGCGCGAAAGAGACCCAGTACTTC. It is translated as CASGLTGTSAKETQYF.

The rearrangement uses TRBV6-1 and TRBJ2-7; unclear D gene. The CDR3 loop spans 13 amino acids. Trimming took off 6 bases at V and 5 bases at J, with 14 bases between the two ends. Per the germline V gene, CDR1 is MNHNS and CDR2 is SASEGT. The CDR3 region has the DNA TGTGCCAGCAGGGCTAGTAACGTAAACGAGCAGTACTTC. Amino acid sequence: CASRASNVNEQYF.

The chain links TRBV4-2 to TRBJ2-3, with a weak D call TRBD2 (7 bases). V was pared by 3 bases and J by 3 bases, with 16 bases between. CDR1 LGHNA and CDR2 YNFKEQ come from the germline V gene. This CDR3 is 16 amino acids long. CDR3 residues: CASSHPPEGGTDTQYF. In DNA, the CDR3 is TGTGCCAGCAGCCACCCCCCGGAGGGGGGGACAGATACGCAGTATTTT.

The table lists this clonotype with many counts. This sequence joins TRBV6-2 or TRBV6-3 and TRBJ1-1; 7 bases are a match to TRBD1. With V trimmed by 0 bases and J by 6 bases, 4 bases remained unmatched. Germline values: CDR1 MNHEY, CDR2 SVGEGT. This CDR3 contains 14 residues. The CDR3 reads CASSYSQGVPEAFF. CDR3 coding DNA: TGTGCCAGCAGTTACTCGCAGGGGGTCCCTGAAGCTTTCTTT.

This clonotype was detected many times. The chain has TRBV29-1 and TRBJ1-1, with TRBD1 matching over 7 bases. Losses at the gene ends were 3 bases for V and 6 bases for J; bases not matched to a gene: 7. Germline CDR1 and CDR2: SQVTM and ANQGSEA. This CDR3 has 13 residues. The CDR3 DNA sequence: TGCAGCGTTGAGGAGGGGGCTCGCGCTGAAGCTTTCTTT. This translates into CSVEEGARAEAFF.

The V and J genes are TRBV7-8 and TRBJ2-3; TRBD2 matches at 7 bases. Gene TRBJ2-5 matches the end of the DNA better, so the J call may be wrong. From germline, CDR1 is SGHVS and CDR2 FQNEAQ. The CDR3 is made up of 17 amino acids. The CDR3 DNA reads TGTGCCAGCAGCCCCGGGGCTAGCGGAACCCGCGGGAAGACCCAGTACTTC. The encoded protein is CASSPGASGTRGKTQYF.

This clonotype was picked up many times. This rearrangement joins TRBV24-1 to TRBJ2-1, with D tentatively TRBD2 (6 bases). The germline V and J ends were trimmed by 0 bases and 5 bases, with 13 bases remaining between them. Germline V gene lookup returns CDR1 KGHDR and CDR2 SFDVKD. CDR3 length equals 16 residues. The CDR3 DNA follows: TGTGCCACCAGTGATTTGTCGGGAGAACGACACAATGAGCAGTTCTTC. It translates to CATSDLSGERHNEQFF.

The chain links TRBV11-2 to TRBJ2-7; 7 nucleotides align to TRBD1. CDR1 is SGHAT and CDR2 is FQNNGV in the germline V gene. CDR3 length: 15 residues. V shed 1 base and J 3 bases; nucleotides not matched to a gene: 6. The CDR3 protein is CASSLGQNRGYEQYF. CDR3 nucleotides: TGTGCCAGCAGCTTAGGTCAGAACAGGGGCTACGAGCAGTACTTC.